These 23 T cell receptor beta chains originate from one sample sequenced in a study of OX40 agonist ivuxolimab in advanced cancers. Profiling relied on immunoSEQ multiplex PCR, and the TCRdb table lists in-frame clones only, not all of them. The data hold more than 75,000 clones, with about 80% observed a single time. Sequenced material: CD4+ or CD8+ T cells sorted from blood, taken in a trial of the OX40 agonist ivuxolimab. These receptors were obtained from an adult with an advanced solid tumor such as melanoma, head and neck, liver or kidney cancer.

The CDR3 sequence: CASSVSPTGLAGGTLNIQYF. The CDR3 bases are TGTGCCAGCAGCGTGAGCCCCACGGGACTAGCGGGAGGGACCCTAAACATTCAGTACTTC. The chain joins TRBV9 to TRBJ2-4; TRBD2 agrees at 16 bases. The CDR3 spans 20 residues. V was pared by 2 bases and J by 6 bases, with 14 bases of the junction left unmatched. Germline CDR1 SGDLS, CDR2 YYNGEE.

The gene calls are TRBV7-2 and TRBJ1-1, with 8 bases aligning to TRBD1. J gave up 0 bases and V 5 bases, and 8 bases lay outside the gene matches. The CDR3 spans 16 residues. Looked up from germline, CDR1 is SGHTA and CDR2 is FQGNSA. Here the CDR3 reads CASSVLTGAMNTEAFF. For the CDR3, the DNA is TGTGCCAGCAGCGTACTGACAGGGGCGATGAACACTGAAGCTTTCTTT.

The gene calls are TRBV7-2 and TRBJ1-5; D is uncertain. CDR1 and CDR2 from the germline V gene are SGHTA and FQGNSA. The CDR3 totals 12 residues. The ends were cut back, 5 bases at V and 5 bases at J, with 7 bases in the middle. CDR3: CASSPTYQPQHF. The CDR3 region has the DNA TGTGCCAGCAGCCCGACTTATCAGCCCCAGCATTTT.

The chain joins TRBV10-3 to TRBJ2-7, with 11 positions matching TRBD1. J gave up 5 bases and V 4 bases, and 7 bases lay outside the gene matches. CDR1 and CDR2 from the germline V gene are ENHRY and SYGVKD. The CDR3 contains 15 residues. This chain's CDR3 is CAISGSDRGPNEQYF. The CDR3 nucleotides read TGTGCCATCAGTGGGTCGGACAGGGGGCCCAACGAGCAGTACTTC.

This chain uses TRBV6-4 with TRBJ2-5; D possibly corresponds to TRBD2 (5 bases). The germline V gene has CDR1 MRHNA and CDR2 SNTAGT. Trimming took off 9 bases at V and 2 bases at J, with 16 bases between the two ends. This CDR3 contains 14 residues. In DNA form, the CDR3 reads TGTGCCAGGTGGGATGACGGGGTACAAGAGACCCAGTACTTC. Encoded protein: CARWDDGVQETQYF.

This clone was detected only once. The chain carries TRBV7-9 and TRBJ2-1; D is possibly TRBD2 (6 bases). The CDR3 covers 15 residues. Germline CDR1 is SEHNR and CDR2 is FQNEAQ (reference sequence). The V end was cut by 1 base, the J end by 5 bases, with 12 bases between. CDR3 region: CASSLVRGKDNEQFF. The CDR3 DNA reads as TGTGCCAGCAGCTTAGTCCGCGGGAAGGACAATGAGCAGTTCTTC.

This clone was seen just once. This sequence joins TRBV27 and TRBJ2-7; D gene uncertain. Germline lookup yields CDR1 MNHEY and CDR2 SMNVEV (reference sequence). The V and J ends lost 6 bases and 3 bases respectively, with 12 bases between them. CDR3 size: 13 residues. In nucleotides, the CDR3 is TGTGCCAGCAGCCCCTATACTGGCTACGAGCAGTACTTC. Its protein product is CASSPYTGYEQYF.

The V gene is TRBV5-1, the J gene TRBJ2-2; a weak D match, TRBD2 (6 bases). CDR1 SGHRS and CDR2 YFSETQ come from the germline V gene. Trimming cost V 4 bases and J 4 bases, with 11 bases left between them. The CDR3 spans 14 residues. Written as DNA, the CDR3 is TGCGCCAGCAGCCAGACTAGTCTCACCGGGGAGCTGTTTTTT. Translation: CASSQTSLTGELFF.

The genes are TRBV23-1 and TRBJ2-7, with 8 positions matching TRBD1. TRBV23-1 is flagged as an ORF with uncertain function. The trim removed 0 bases at V and 7 bases at J, leaving 14 bases unmatched. This CDR3 spans 17 amino acids. CDR3 protein: CASSQSQTGQGPREQYV. CDR3 DNA: TGCGCCAGCAGTCAATCCCAGACAGGACAGGGACCTAGGGAGCAGTACGTC.

The rearrangement links TRBV6-5 to TRBJ2-7; 7 nucleotides agree with TRBD1. Germline loops: CDR1 MNHEY, CDR2 SVGAGI. J lost 3 bases, V lost 3 bases, and 11 bases had no gene match. The CDR3 runs to 16 residues. The CDR3 is CASSYRPGQRGYEQYV. CDR3 coding DNA: TGTGCCAGCAGTTATCGGCCGGGACAGAGGGGCTACGAGCAGTACGTC.

The chain links TRBV28 to TRBJ1-1, with D unresolved. From germline, CDR1 is MDHEN and CDR2 SYDVKM. The CDR3 consists of 15 residues. Trimming removed 2 bases at V and 5 bases at J, with 15 bases between. Here the CDR3 DNA reads TGTGCCAGCAGTTTACTCTCTACGTCGGGAACTGAAGCTTTCTTT. Its translation is CASSLLSTSGTEAFF.

The V gene is TRBV6-5, the J gene TRBJ2-5, with unresolved D. The V end was cut by 0 bases, the J end by 5 bases, with 4 bases between. CDR1 and CDR2 (germline): MNHEY, SVGAGI. The CDR3 contains 12 residues. The CDR3 spells CASSYSGETQYF. CDR3 bases: TGTGCCAGCAGTTACTCGGGGGAGACCCAGTACTTC.

This clone was recorded only once. The DNA for the CDR3 is TGCGCCAGCAGCTTGGGACAGCGCGGCTACACCTTC. As protein: CASSLGQRGYTF. The gene calls are TRBV5-1 and TRBJ1-2; a possible D gene is TRBD1 (5 bases). Per the germline V gene, CDR1 is SGHRS and CDR2 is YFSETQ. The CDR3 runs to 12 residues. Trimming pared 0 bases from V and 8 bases from J, leaving 8 bases between.

The sample holds one count of this clone. Written as DNA, the CDR3 is TGTGCCAGCAGCTTAGATCGGAGGGAGCAGTACTTC. It specifies CASSLDRREQYF. This chain joins TRBV11-2 and TRBJ2-7; tentatively, D is TRBD2 (5 bases). Germline V gene lookup returns CDR1 SGHAT and CDR2 FQNNGV. The CDR3 consists of 12 residues. V was trimmed by 0 bases and J by 7 bases, leaving 7 bases between them.

This rearrangement joins TRBV7-9 to TRBJ1-1, with TRBD1 matching 8 bases. Germline CDR1 reads SEHNR; CDR2 reads FQNEAQ (reference sequence). V lost 7 bases and J lost 1; bases outside the gene matches: 5. CDR3 length: 14 amino acids. The CDR3 spells CASTPTGANTEAFF. The CDR3 nucleotides are TGTGCCAGCACCCCGACAGGGGCGAACACTGAAGCTTTCTTT.

In regard to this clone: A read error may produce the germline difference seen at one junction end. The chain recombines TRBV7-7 with TRBJ2-5, with a possible D match to TRBD2 (6 bases). The CDR3 extends over 13 amino acids. From germline, CDR1 is SSHAT and CDR2 FNYEAQ (reference sequence). This chain's CDR3 is CASSFGGEETQYF. CDR3 bases: TGTGCTAGCAGCTTCGGCGGGGAAGAGACCCAGTACTTC.

Worth noting for this clone: Other DNA variants within this sample encode the same CDR3. This chain uses TRBV30 with TRBJ2-1; D is ambiguous. The CDR3 is 11 amino acids. Deletions cut 5 bases from V and 15 bases from J, with 17 bases between. Germline V lookup: CDR1 GTSNPN, CDR2 SVGIG (reference sequence). The CDR3 protein is CAWSSGGALFF. Here the CDR3 DNA reads TGTGCCTGGTCCTCGGGTGGTGCACTGTTCTTC.

The chain has TRBV10-3 and TRBJ2-7; D might be TRBD1 (5 bases). V lost 8 bases and J 2 bases, leaving 16 bases between the germline ends. Germline loops: CDR1 ENHRY, CDR2 SYGVKD. This CDR3 comprises 14 residues. The CDR3 region is CAIAPQGRTYEQYF. As DNA, the CDR3 is TGTGCCATCGCCCCCCAGGGAAGGACCTACGAGCAGTACTTC.

This chain connects TRBV27 to TRBJ2-2; 12 bases agree with TRBD2. V lost 1 base, J lost 4 bases, and 1 base stayed unmatched. Germline V CDR1 and CDR2: MNHEY, SMNVEV (reference sequence). The CDR3 loop spans 16 amino acids. Written as DNA, the CDR3 is TGTGCCAGCAGTTTATTACTAGCGGGAGGCACCGGGGAGCTGTTTTTT. It codes for CASSLLLAGGTGELFF.

The chain links TRBV30 to TRBJ2-2; D may be TRBD1 or TRBD2 (5 bases each). V was trimmed by 3 bases and J by 4 bases, leaving 9 bases between them. Germline CDR1 GTSNPN, CDR2 SVGIG (reference sequence). The CDR3 has 13 amino acids. The CDR3 sequence: CAWRRGATGELFF. The DNA of the CDR3 is TGTGCCTGGAGAAGAGGGGCCACCGGGGAGCTGTTTTTT.

The V gene is TRBV5-6, the J gene TRBJ2-6; 8 nucleotides match TRBD1. Germline CDR1 SGHDT, CDR2 YYEEEE. The CDR3 runs 18 residues. The ends lost 1 base at V and 1 base at J; junction bases unmatched: 7. The CDR3: CASSLRAGGWSGANVLTF. The CDR3 DNA reads TGTGCCAGCAGCTTGAGGGCAGGGGGCTGGTCTGGGGCCAACGTCCTGACTTTC.

The CDR3 coding sequence is TGCGCCAGCAGCCCTGGACTAGCGGGCCCCACAGATACGCAGTATTTT. Its translation: CASSPGLAGPTDTQYF. J is TRBJ2-3 and V is TRBV5-1; 11 bases agree with TRBD2. Germline CDR1 and CDR2: SGHRS and YFSETQ. This CDR3 contains 16 residues. V trimming: 4 bases; J trimming: 2 bases; junction bases outside the gene matches: 6.

This chain joins TRBV7-2 and TRBJ2-7, with a possible D match to TRBD2 (5 bases). Germline V gene data show CDR1 as SGHTA and CDR2 as FQGNSA. With 4 bases removed from V and 1 base from J, the gap between germline ends came to 17 bases. The CDR3 extends over 16 amino acids. The CDR3 protein is CASSSPEGQLSYEQYF. The CDR3 DNA reads as TGTGCCAGCAGCTCACCCGAGGGCCAACTTTCCTACGAGCAGTACTTC.